This note documents a single TCR beta chain sequence. This clone's antigen is unknown. Qualities for individual bases were not recorded, and no much larger clone is one base off. The data were obtained in a study of regulatory T cells in long-lasting Graves disease listed by TCRdb under 2021. About the investigation overall: Newly diagnosed Graves' disease patients had taken antithyroid drugs for less than 3 months. A total of about 35 samples underwent TCR sequencing, from 13 patients with persistent Graves' disease and around 20 patients with newly diagnosed Graves' disease. The study took place in China and was registered as a clinical trial. Peripheral blood TCR sequencing and RNA sequencing compared persistent Graves' disease patients with newly diagnosed Graves' disease patients.

Broad study findings and their caveats: More public clonotypes were shared among persistent patients (around 3,000) than among newly diagnosed patients (966). TRBV28, TRBJ1-2 and TRBJ2-5 were preferentially used in persistent disease, while TRBV20-1 and TRBJ2-1 were favored in newly diagnosed disease. The study examined only peripheral blood because the primary lesion, thyroid tissue, could not be accessed. Only the TCR beta chain was sequenced and analyzed. Compared with newly diagnosed patients, patients with persistent Graves' disease had lower TCR Shannon entropy and fewer highly expanded clones, which suggests clonal expansion. As a limitation, the authors acknowledged that the small sample size may reduce accuracy.

Library prep was done by multiplex PCR. The instrument was an Illumina HiSeq 4000. To build TCR beta libraries, CDR3 regions were amplified by Arm-PCR using iRepertoire HTBI primers. Gel purification was performed on PCR products prior to sequencing. Under the source paper's analysis protocol: A total of fewer than 70 TRBV and under 15 TRBJ segments were identified across samples and were used for gene usage analysis of CDR3 amino acid clonotypes. COPE and FqMerger were used to merge filtered high-quality paired reads into contigs. BLAST was used to align contigs to IMGT TRBV, TRBD and TRBJ reference genes, and CDR3 was defined according to IMGT. Highly expanded clones were defined as clonotypes with a frequency above 0.1%. Shannon entropy served as the measure of repertoire diversity, while the Gini coefficient captured V-J evenness. A clonotype was considered public if more than one individual shared it. TCRdb handled the public reads itself, with Q25 trimming in fastp and clone calling in MiXCR, and kept productive beta chains. CDR3 protein duplicates are merged, each entry listing the most common genes and DNA. Here the V and J calls rest on TCRdb's processing, not on the authors' analysis. Across this sample there are roughly 410,000 distinct CDR3 sequences, with approximately 16% seen only once. 7.8% of the sample is held by the ten biggest clonotypes.

Explained via the paper, the time point label denotes: newly diagnosed GD, antithyroid drugs for less than 3 months. RNA was extracted from PBMCs in TRIzol for both TCR sequencing and RNA sequencing. The diagnosis of Graves' disease followed American Thyroid Association guidelines. Patients for the study were recruited at an endocrinology department in Xi'an, China. From each patient, about 9.7 milliliters of peripheral blood was collected into an EDTA anticoagulant tube. Ficoll Paque Plus density gradient separation was used to isolate PBMCs, and no further T cell sorting was performed. An Agilent 2100 Bioanalyzer and agarose gel were used to check RNA quality, and a NanoDrop 2000 was used to measure RNA concentration. CDR1 and CDR2 are read off the germline V gene (reference sequence) as LGHDT and YNNKEL. The CDR3 contains 16 residues, cysteine and phenylalanine counted. The entry retains the CDR3 DNA only, 48 bases that are in frame from base 1. V sheds 1 base and J sheds 5 bases, leaving 17 bases between their ends.

The data were also submitted as part of a second study, on T cells in Graves' hyperthyroidism and ophthalmopathy. The second source states: A patient counted as having stable Graves' hyperthyroidism if no progression to ophthalmopathy occurred over 18 months of follow-up. Hyperthyroidism patients were newly diagnosed, with disease duration under 2 months, and aged 18 to 65 years. Any patient with an uncontrolled infection, another autoimmune disease, pregnancy or lactation was excluded. Clinical symptoms, serum thyroxine and TRAb, thyroid ultrasound, and orbital computed tomography formed the basis for the diagnoses. The TCR CDR3 was subjected to a first round of RT-PCR using the HTBI primer set and the Qiagen OneStep RT-PCR kit. Most expanded thyroid clonotypes (frequency above 0.001) were also detected in blood, a finding suggesting that blood repertoires may reflect thyroid immune responses. In cross-validation, a model built on a 13 V-J signature told ophthalmopathy apart from stable hyperthyroidism with 85% to 90% sensitivity and about 81% specificity, and in testing the same model reached 80%/75%. During validation, the model predicted progression to ophthalmopathy a median of about 6.3 months ahead of onset, with around 71% sensitivity and about 72% specificity. To identify distinguishing TCR V-J signatures, a discovery cohort of 100 or so patients was used, comprising 43 with Graves' ophthalmopathy and under 60 with stable Graves' hyperthyroidism. Prospective prediction of ophthalmopathy was tested in an independent validation cohort consisting of 18 hyperthyroidism patients and more than 15 patients who later progressed to ophthalmopathy. The roughly 91 discovery patients were randomly divided into training and test sets at a 7:3 ratio. In addition, the study compared T-cell repertoires in thyroid tissue and in blood from roughly 6 Graves' hyperthyroidism patients. Following sampling, methimazole starting at 30 mg daily was given to hyperthyroidism patients, and high-dose intravenous methylprednisolone was given to ophthalmopathy patients. The libraries were constructed in a second round of multiplex PCR and then size-selected and purified. The libraries were sequenced on an Illumina HiSeq2000 using paired-end 100 bp reads. SOAPnuke was used to process the raw data, with reads discarded if the reads contained adapters or uncalled bases, had a mean Phred below 15, or lacked an exact constant-primer or identifier match. COPE v1.2.5 was used to merge high-quality paired reads, and clonotypes were defined as unique nucleotide sequences. MiTCR v1.1 was used to align the clonotypes against IMGT TRBV, TRBD and TRBJ reference segments. Only V-J combinations with frequency above 0.0001, covering 99.2% of repertoires, were analysed. The TCS score was defined as F50 (clonal expansion) divided by E x V (chaos), with BLOSUM62-based TCRdist calculated between CDR3 peptides within each V-J. Welch's t-statistics and random forest reduced 500 to 650 V-J features to roughly 13, which were used in a naive Bayes classifier (R e1071). Sample size was not statistically predetermined, and investigators were not blinded to group allocation. The paper describes TCR Vbeta CDR3 sequencing of fewer than 150 peripheral blood samples, made up of roughly 40 ophthalmopathy patients, 70 to 80 hyperthyroidism patients and about 17 progressor patients.

The clonotype was recovered from a woman aged 40-49 years with Graves disease. Donor details come from another sample of the same person, matched by shared clones. Recombination linked TRBV3-1 to TRBJ2-5, with a tentative D gene TRBD2 over 6 matching bases. The input for sequencing was peripheral blood mononuclear cells (PBMCs), taken at new diagnosis, from a patient treated with antithyroid drugs. The CDR3 protein is CASSQAYRGNGETQYF. The bases are TGTGCCAGCAGCCAAGCCTACCGGGGGAATGGGGAGACCCAGTACTTC.